This passage covers 25 T cell receptor beta chains from one sample sequenced in a study of cytomegalovirus exposure and HLA in healthy donors. The method was immunoSEQ multiplex PCR; TCRdb's version includes in-frame clones alone and lacks a portion of them. The sample has fewer than 200,000 clones, 91% seen once. Sequenced material: PBMCs. Source of these receptors: a woman between 18 and 29 years old in good health and CMV-seropositive.

The gene calls are TRBV25-1 and TRBJ2-5; D unclear. Germline loops: CDR1 MGHDK, CDR2 SYGVNS. The germline V and J ends were trimmed by 5 bases and 1 base, with 2 bases remaining between them. CDR3 length: 11 residues. CDR3 DNA: TGTGCCAGCAGTCTCCAAGAGACCCAGTACTTC. This encodes CASSLQETQYF.

The chain joins TRBV6-1 to TRBJ1-2; the D is unclear. Germline assignment: CDR1 MNHNS and CDR2 SASEGT. Trimming took 5 bases from V and 4 from J, leaving 11 bases between them. The CDR3 loop spans 13 amino acids. The CDR3, as DNA: TGTGCCAGCAGTAAACCGACATTCTATGGCTACACCTTC. Translation: CASSKPTFYGYTF.

The genes are TRBV14 and TRBJ2-7; 7 positions match TRBD2. Trimming cost V 1 base and J 4 bases; bases outside gene matches: 7. The CDR3 covers 15 residues. In germline, CDR1 is SGHDN, CDR2 FVKESK. For the CDR3, the DNA is TGTGCCAGCAGCCAAGTACGCGGGAGTACATACGAGCAGTACTTC. Residues: CASSQVRGSTYEQYF.

The CDR3, as DNA: TGTGCCAGCAGCTTAGCGGGCAGGGTAGACGAGCAGTACTTC. As protein: CASSLAGRVDEQYF. The chain carries TRBV11-2 and TRBJ2-7; D possibly corresponds to TRBD1 (5 bases). The CDR3 is made up of 14 amino acids. V lost 1 base and J 5 bases, leaving 12 bases between the germline ends. The germline V gene encodes CDR1 SGHAT and CDR2 FQNNGV.

This chain joins TRBV5-1 and TRBJ2-7; TRBD2 aligns across 9 bases. The CDR3 contains 16 residues. Unmatched junction bases numbered 9, after V lost 3 bases and J lost 2 bases. The germline gives CDR1 SGHRS, CDR2 YFSETQ. Here the CDR3 reads CASSSSSGISTYEQYF. The CDR3 bases are TGCGCCAGCAGCTCCTCTAGCGGGATAAGCACCTACGAGCAGTACTTC.

This chain joins TRBV6-5 and TRBJ2-6, with 8 bases identical to TRBD1. This CDR3 has 15 residues. V shed 7 bases, J shed 3 bases, and the junction held 5 bases outside the gene matches. The germline V gene encodes CDR1 MNHEY and CDR2 SVGAGI. Here the CDR3 reads CASMQGAHGANVLTF. DNA for the CDR3: TGTGCCAGCATGCAGGGGGCGCATGGGGCCAACGTCCTGACTTTC.

This clone appeared a single time. The chain has TRBV28 and TRBJ1-1; TRBD1 matches 9 bases. Losses at the gene ends were 6 bases for V and 3 bases for J; bases not matched to a gene: 5. This CDR3 spans 14 amino acids. CDR1 is MDHEN, CDR2 SYDVKM, per germline. CDR3 DNA sequence: TGTGCCAGCAGAAGAACAGGGGGCTACACTGAAGCTTTCTTT. Translated, it gives CASRRTGGYTEAFF.

The chain is built from TRBV6-5 and TRBJ1-1, with D possibly being TRBD1 (6 bases). Germline assignment: CDR1 MNHEY and CDR2 SVGAGI. V dropped 6 bases and J dropped 5 bases, with 13 bases sitting between them. This CDR3 is built from 13 residues. CDR3 nucleotides: TGTGCCAGCAGGGGGTCCAGGGGTACTGAAGCTTTCTTT. Amino acids: CASRGSRGTEAFF.

The chain employs TRBV5-6 and TRBJ1-4; D is unresolved. Looked up from germline, CDR1 is SGHDT and CDR2 is YYEEEE. CDR3 length equals 16 residues. Deletions cut 3 bases from V and 8 bases from J, with 20 bases between. The CDR3 reads CASSSLISPGEEKLFF. DNA of the CDR3: TGTGCCAGCAGCTCCCTTATTAGCCCCGGGGAGGAAAAACTGTTTTTT. The variable domain in full, completed from reference TRBV5-6 and TRBJ1-4, reads DAGVTQSPTHLIKTRGQQVTLRCSPKSGHDTVSWYQQALGQGPQFIFQYYEEEERQRGNFPDRFSGHQFPNYSSELNVNALLLGDSALYLCASSSLISPGEEKLFFGSGTQLSVL.

The chain carries TRBV18 and TRBJ1-1; 8 nucleotides line up with TRBD1. The J segment lost 3 bases and the V segment lost 3 bases, leaving 12 bases of the junction unmatched. The CDR3 sequence is 17 residues long. CDR1 and CDR2 (germline): KGHSH, LQKENI. CDR3 DNA sequence: TGTGCCAGCTCACCCCTCTCAGGACAGGGTGGGGACACTGAAGCTTTCTTT. As protein: CASSPLSGQGGDTEAFF.

This chain connects TRBV13 to TRBJ2-5; a weak D match, TRBD2 (5 bases). The CDR3 length is 12 residues. The V and J ends lost 6 bases and 3 bases respectively, with 8 bases between them. CDR1 and CDR2 (germline): PRHDT, FYEKMQ (reference sequence). The CDR3 protein is CASRTGEETQYF. The CDR3 DNA sequence: TGTGCCAGCAGGACCGGGGAAGAGACCCAGTACTTC.

The chain is built from TRBV4-2 and TRBJ2-3; 14 nucleotides match TRBD2. The V gene end was trimmed by 3 bases and the J gene end by 1 base; junction bases not matched to a gene: 0. This CDR3 spans 16 amino acids. Per germline, CDR1 LGHNA and CDR2 YNFKEQ. The CDR3 loop is CASSQGLAGGTDTQYF. DNA of the CDR3: TGTGCCAGCAGCCAGGGACTAGCGGGGGGCACAGATACGCAGTATTTT.

The CDR3 here is CATASRTGGYNEQFF. CDR3 DNA sequence: TGTGCCACTGCCTCGAGGACAGGGGGGTACAATGAGCAGTTCTTC. V usage is TRBV2 and J usage is TRBJ2-1; 10 bases agree with TRBD1. Germline V gives CDR1 SNHLY, CDR2 FYNNEI. J was trimmed by 4 bases and V by 10 bases; bases with no gene match: 10. The CDR3 extends over 15 amino acids.

V gene TRBV18 combines with J gene TRBJ1-5; D is undetermined. The V gene's germline CDR1 is KGHSH and CDR2 LQKENI. This CDR3 has 14 residues. V shed 2 bases and J shed 10 bases, with 15 bases lying between them. In nucleotides, the CDR3 is TGTGCCAGCTCACCAACAGCCGGAATTGCTCCCCAGCATTTT. Encoded protein: CASSPTAGIAPQHF.

V and J are TRBV7-6 and TRBJ2-5; 11 bases line up with TRBD2. J lost 4 bases, V lost 1 base, and 11 bases had no gene match. The CDR3 has 18 amino acids. The germline gives CDR1 SGHVS, CDR2 FNYEAQ. The CDR3 coding sequence is TGTGCCAGCAGCTTAGAGGGTGGGACTAGCGGAAGATTAGAGACCCAGTACTTC. This encodes CASSLEGGTSGRLETQYF. The full variable domain, in which reference TRBV7-6 and TRBJ2-5 provide the parts outside the CDR3, is GAGVSQSPRYKVTKRGQDVALRCDPISGHVSLYWYRQALGQGPEFLTYFNYEAQQDKSGLPNDRFSAERPEGSISTLTIQRTEQRDSAMYRCASSLEGGTSGRLETQYFGPGTRLLVL.

In its sample, this clone was seen once. The chain is built from TRBV18 and TRBJ2-7; 7 bases are a match to TRBD2. Germline V lookup: CDR1 KGHSH, CDR2 LQKENI. This CDR3 contains 15 residues. V was clipped by 3 bases and J by 2 bases; unmatched bases: 7. The CDR3 coding sequence is TGTGCCAGCTCACCGAGCGGGATAGGGACCTACGAGCAGTACTTC. The encoded protein is CASSPSGIGTYEQYF.

The V and J genes are TRBV4-1 and TRBJ2-7; 7 bases agree with TRBD1. Germline loops: CDR1 MGHRA, CDR2 YSYEKL. The CDR3 is made up of 15 amino acids. J gave up 0 bases and V 1 base, and 3 bases lay outside the gene matches. The CDR3 sequence is CASSQAQGRSYEQYF. The CDR3 nucleotides are TGCGCCAGCAGCCAAGCACAGGGGCGCTCCTACGAGCAGTACTTC.

CDR3 coding DNA: TGCAGCGCCAAGTCGGGACAGGGCGGTGTCCTCCACTTT. It codes for CSAKSGQGGVLHF. This chain connects TRBV29-1 to TRBJ1-6; 9 bases are a match to TRBD1. The CDR3 sequence is 13 residues long. The V gene's germline CDR1 is SQVTM and CDR2 ANQGSEA. J lost 15 bases, V lost 7 bases, and 13 bases had no gene match.

The chain uses TRBV9 and TRBJ2-7, with 7 bases fitting TRBD1. V was pared by 4 bases and J by 3 bases, with 10 bases of the junction left unmatched. This CDR3 contains 15 residues. Per the germline V gene, CDR1 is SGDLS and CDR2 is YYNGEE. For the CDR3, the DNA is TGTGCCAGCAGCCCCCCAGACGGGACAGACTACGAGCAGTACTTC. This codes for CASSPPDGTDYEQYF.

The chain has TRBV6-5 and TRBJ2-2, with TRBD2 matching 9 bases. J gave up 4 bases and V 0 bases, and 3 bases lay outside the gene matches. This CDR3 contains 16 residues. The V gene's germline CDR1 is MNHEY and CDR2 SVGAGI. The CDR3 reads CASSYSAGGITGELFF. CDR3 DNA: TGTGCCAGCAGTTACTCGGCGGGGGGGATCACCGGGGAGCTGTTTTTT.

This sequence joins TRBV2 and TRBJ1-5; 10 nucleotides line up with TRBD1. The CDR3 sequence is 15 residues long. The V and J ends lost 8 bases and 6 bases, in that order; junction bases with no gene match: 10. Germline CDR1 SNHLY, CDR2 FYNNEI. DNA for the CDR3: TGTGCCAGCCAGGGACCCGGGACAGGGGTTCAGCCCCAGCATTTT. It codes for CASQGPGTGVQPQHF.

The CDR3 sequence: CASSMGGHSTDTQYF. DNA of the CDR3: TGTGCCAGTAGTATGGGGGGTCACTCGACAGATACGCAGTATTTT. The V gene is TRBV19, the J gene TRBJ2-3, with D possibly TRBD2 on 6 matching bases. Germline V gene lookup returns CDR1 LNHDA and CDR2 SQIVND (reference sequence). Trimming removed 3 bases at V and 3 bases at J, with 13 bases between. The CDR3 runs to 15 residues.

The genes are TRBV5-6 and TRBJ2-1; 10 nucleotides align to TRBD2. Germline V gene data show CDR1 as SGHDT and CDR2 as YYEEEE. V dropped 4 bases and J dropped 3; count of bases not matched to a gene: 16. There are 19 residues in the CDR3. CDR3 in amino acids: CASSREVASGSWYYNEQFF. DNA of the CDR3: TGTGCCAGCAGCCGGGAGGTGGCTAGCGGGAGTTGGTACTACAATGAGCAGTTCTTC.

The V and J genes are TRBV9 and TRBJ2-7; 8 bases map to TRBD1. This CDR3 is 16 amino acids long. Germline CDR1 SGDLS, CDR2 YYNGEE. V lost 1 base to trimming and J lost 6 bases; unmatched junction nucleotides: 12. CDR3 residues: CASSVLPTPGQAEQYF. Written as DNA, the CDR3 is TGTGCCAGCAGCGTATTGCCCACACCGGGACAGGCCGAGCAGTACTTC.

The chain combines TRBV6-6 with TRBJ1-1, with TRBD1 as a possible D gene (6 bases). The germline V gene has CDR1 MNHNY and CDR2 SVGAGI (reference sequence). Between the trimmed V and J ends, which lost 6 bases and 6 bases, there was a span of 14 bases. The CDR3 covers 13 residues. CDR3 coding DNA: TGTGCCAGCAGCACACCGCAGGGGTCTGAAGCTTTCTTT. Protein sequence: CASSTPQGSEAFF.